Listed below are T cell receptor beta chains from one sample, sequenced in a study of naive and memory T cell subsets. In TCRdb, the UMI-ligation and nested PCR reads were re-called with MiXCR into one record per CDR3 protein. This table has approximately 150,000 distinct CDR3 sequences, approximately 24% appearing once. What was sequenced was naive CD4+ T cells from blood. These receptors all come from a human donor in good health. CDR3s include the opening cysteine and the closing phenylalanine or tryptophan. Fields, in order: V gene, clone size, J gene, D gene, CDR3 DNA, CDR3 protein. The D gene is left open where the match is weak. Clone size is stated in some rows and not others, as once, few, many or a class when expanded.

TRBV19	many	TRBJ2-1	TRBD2	TGTGCCAGTAGTATACTAGCGGGAGGTGAGCAGTTCTTC	CASSILAGGEQFF
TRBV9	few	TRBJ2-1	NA	TGTGCCAGCAGCGTAGAAGTGTACAATGAGCAGTTCTTC	CASSVEVYNEQFF
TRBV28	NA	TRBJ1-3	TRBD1	TGTGCCAGCAGTCCCCCGACAGGGCACTCTGGAAACACCATATATTTT	CASSPPTGHSGNTIYF
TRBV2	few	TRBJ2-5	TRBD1	TGTGCCAGCAGTGAAGCCAGGGGGCAAGGAGAGACCCAGTACTTC	CASSEARGQGETQYF
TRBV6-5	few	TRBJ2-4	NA	TGTGCCAGCAGTAAACTAGGAGTTATTGGTCGGGCCAAAAACATTCAGTACTTC	CASSKLGVIGRAKNIQYF
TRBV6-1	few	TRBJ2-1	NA	TGTGCCAGCGTAAGGGACCCCCTGGGCAATGAGCAGTTCTTC	CASVRDPLGNEQFF
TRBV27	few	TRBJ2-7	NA	TGTGCCAGCAGTTTATCTAGATTCAGCGAGCAGTACTTC	CASSLSRFSEQYF
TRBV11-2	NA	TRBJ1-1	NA	TGTGCCAGCAGCTACCGAACGATGAACACTGAAGCTTTCTTT	CASSYRTMNTEAFF
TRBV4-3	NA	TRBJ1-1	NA	TGCGCCAGCAGCCAAGATCTAGTAGGGCTCGCTGAAGCTTTCTTT	CASSQDLVGLAEAFF
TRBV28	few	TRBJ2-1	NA	TGTGCCAGCAGTTTCAATTACCCGGGGGACTTGATAGAGCAGTTCTTC	CASSFNYPGDLIEQFF
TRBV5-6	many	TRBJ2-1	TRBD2	TGTGCCAGCAGCTCCCGAGTGCTAGCGGGAGTCAGGAATGAGCAGTTCTTC	CASSSRVLAGVRNEQFF
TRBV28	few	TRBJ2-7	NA	TGTGCCAGCAGAGGTCCTGGAGCGTTAACCCCGTCCTACGAGCAGTACTTC	CASRGPGALTPSYEQYF
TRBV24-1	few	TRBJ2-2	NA	TGTGCCACCAGTGGTCCCCGAGGTAGGAGGAACACCGGGGAGCTGTTTTTT	CATSGPRGRRNTGELFF
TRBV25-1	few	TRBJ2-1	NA	TGTGCCAGCAGTGAATATCACCCAATCAATGAGCAGTTCTTC	CASSEYHPINEQFF
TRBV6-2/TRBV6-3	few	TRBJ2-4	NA	TGTGCCAGCAGTTACTCGATAGCCAAAAACATTCAGTACTTC	CASSYSIAKNIQYF
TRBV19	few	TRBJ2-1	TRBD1	TGTGCCAGTATGGGGGACAGGGTGAATGAGCAGTTCTTC	CASMGDRVNEQFF